These 30 T cell receptor beta chains share one sample of origin, sequenced in a study of blood T cells in healthy people across ages (dated by TCRdb to between 2014 and 2016). Libraries were built with 5' RACE. Sequencing was performed on an Illumina HiSeq 2500. The second PCR ran for roughly 7 to 12 cycles and used a J-beta primer mix along with a sample-barcoded 5' primer. TCRdb applied fastp at Q25 and MiXCR to the public reads, then kept only in-frame beta chains. Every entry covers one CDR3 protein and lists the most common genes and DNA from its rows. The sample yields approximately 700,000 distinct CDR3 sequences; around 32% were counted once. The top ten hold 15% of the sample. The source material was blood. These receptors all come from a woman aged 80 or over in good health. Donor details come from another sample of the same person, matched by shared clones.

Ten or more counts support this clonotype. The chain joins TRBV28 to TRBJ2-7; TRBD1 matches 7 bases. Per germline, CDR1 MDHEN and CDR2 SYDVKM. V trimming: 7 bases; J trimming: 3 bases; junction bases outside the gene matches: 6. The CDR3 sequence is 13 residues long. The CDR3 sequence is CASTTGTDYEQYF. In DNA, the CDR3 is TGTGCCAGCACTACCGGGACAGACTACGAGCAGTACTTC.

This chain uses TRBV2 with TRBJ2-7; TRBD1 matches 9 bases. V lost 1 base, J lost 2 bases, and 3 bases stayed unmatched. CDR1 and CDR2 (germline): SNHLY, FYNNEI. The CDR3 is 15 residues long. As DNA, the CDR3 is TGTGCCAGCAGTGAAGGGACAGGGGCTACCTACGAGCAGTACTTC. It specifies CASSEGTGATYEQYF.

This clonotype was seen many times. V is TRBV5-5 and J is TRBJ1-1; D gene unclear. Germline lookup yields CDR1 SGHKS and CDR2 YYEKEE (reference sequence). The CDR3 is 11 amino acids. V dropped 3 bases and J dropped 6 bases, with 6 bases sitting between them. CDR3 DNA sequence: TGTGCCAGCAGCTCGCATTCTGAAGCTTTCTTT. The encoded protein is CASSSHSEAFF.

In its sample, this clonotype was seen a few times. This chain links TRBV11-2 with TRBJ2-4; D unresolved. The J call is doubtful: the DNA matches TRBJ2-5 better. This CDR3 spans 15 amino acids. From germline, CDR1 is SGHAT and CDR2 FQNNGV. Here the CDR3 reads CASSLDLGGRETQYF. The CDR3 nucleotides are TGTGCCAGCAGCTTAGACCTGGGTGGACGGGAGACCCAGTACTTC.

The sample holds many counts of this clonotype. V is TRBV7-2 and J is TRBJ2-7; no clear D. This CDR3 region has 14 residues. V was shortened by 6 bases and J by 3 bases, with 15 bases between the two germline ends. From germline, CDR1 is SGHTA and CDR2 FQGNSA. In DNA form, the CDR3 reads TGTGCCAGCAGTATTCCGAGGATTAACTACGAGCAGTACTTC. It specifies CASSIPRINYEQYF.

Only a few counts were recorded for this clonotype. A read error is possible here, since a much larger clone lies one base away. V is TRBV6-5 and J is TRBJ2-7, with 7 bases lining up with TRBD1. CDR1 and CDR2 from the germline V gene are MNHEY and SVGAGI. This CDR3 is 15 amino acids long. The CDR3 loop reads CASNYTGRQGNEQYF. DNA for the CDR3: TGTGCCAGCAATTACACCGGAAGACAGGGTAACGAGCAGTACTTC.

This clonotype has only a few counts. Being one base from a much bigger clone, this may be a read error. CDR3 nucleotides: TGTGCCAGCAGGGCTGACAGGGGTCCACCATACGAGCAGTACTTC. Its protein is CASRADRGPPYEQYF. The rearrangement uses TRBV2 and TRBJ2-7; 8 nucleotides align to TRBD1. The germline V gene has CDR1 SNHLY and CDR2 FYNNEI. The junction had 11 bases not matched to a gene; V was cut back by 6 bases and J by 4 bases. The CDR3 runs 15 residues. Full variable domain (outside the CDR3, taken from reference TRBV2 and TRBJ2-7): EPEVTQTPSHQVTQMGQEVILRCVPISNHLYFYWYRQILGQKVEFLVSFYNNEISEKSEIFDDQFSVERPDGSNFTLKIRSTKLEDSAMYFCASRADRGPPYEQYFGPGTRLTVT.

This clonotype was found a few times. The chain uses TRBV4-1 and TRBJ1-4; 9 nucleotides match TRBD1. Unmatched junction bases numbered 6, after V lost 4 bases and J lost 6 bases. Per the germline V gene, CDR1 is MGHRA and CDR2 is YSYEKL. CDR3 length: 15 amino acids. CDR3 loop: CASSLTGTGYEKLFF. The CDR3 DNA reads TGCGCCAGCAGCCTCACCGGGACAGGGTATGAAAAACTGTTTTTT.

The chain combines TRBV7-2 with TRBJ1-1; 7 bases fit TRBD1. Germline loops: CDR1 SGHTA, CDR2 FQGNSA. CDR3 length: 13 amino acids. The V gene end was trimmed by 2 bases and the J gene end by 11 bases; junction bases not matched to a gene: 8. CDR3: CASSLSTGAGAFF. For the CDR3, the DNA is TGTGCCAGCAGCTTAAGCACAGGGGCGGGGGCTTTCTTT.

The chain uses TRBV7-2 and TRBJ1-1; D ambiguous. There are 17 residues in the CDR3. V was trimmed by 5 bases and J by 5 bases, leaving 24 bases between them. CDR1 is SGHTA and CDR2 is FQGNSA in the germline V gene. CDR3 DNA: TGTGCCAGCAGCCTTCAGAAGGGTCCGGGGAGGAGGACTGAAGCTTTCTTT. As protein: CASSLQKGPGRRTEAFF.

This clonotype has a count of ten or more. The V and J genes are TRBV4-2 and TRBJ1-4; TRBD1 aligns across 8 bases. The CDR3 spans 15 residues. V lost 1 base and J lost 10; bases outside the gene matches: 8. The germline gives CDR1 LGHNA, CDR2 YNFKEQ. CDR3 nucleotide sequence: TGTGCCAGCAGCCAAGTTACAGGGGGATTGGGAAAACTGTTTTTT. It specifies CASSQVTGGLGKLFF.

The CDR3 region has the DNA TGTGCCAGCAGTCAATACAGGAGGGATCAGCCCCAGCATTTT. Its protein is CASSQYRRDQPQHF. The chain recombines TRBV12-3 or TRBV12-4 with TRBJ1-5, with D possibly matching TRBD1 (5 bases). Trimming removed 5 bases at V and 5 bases at J, with 13 bases between. This CDR3 spans 14 amino acids.

In its sample, this clonotype was seen many times. This chain connects TRBV3-1 to TRBJ2-7; maybe TRBD2 (6 bases). This CDR3 spans 16 amino acids. In germline, CDR1 is LGHDT, CDR2 YNNKEL (reference sequence). V shed 1 base and J shed 2 bases, with 15 bases lying between them. CDR3 sequence: CASSQGGTASTYEQYF. The CDR3 nucleotides read TGTGCCAGCAGCCAAGGAGGGACTGCCAGTACCTACGAGCAGTACTTC.

This clonotype was detected ten times or more. The chain joins TRBV28 to TRBJ1-2; D gene ambiguous. V dropped 5 bases and J dropped 5 bases, with 9 bases sitting between them. The CDR3 has 12 amino acids. CDR1 is MDHEN and CDR2 is SYDVKM in the germline V gene. CDR3 sequence reads: CASSAGLYGYTF. For the CDR3, the DNA is TGTGCCAGCAGTGCAGGTTTATATGGCTACACCTTC.

The CDR3 DNA reads as TGTGCCAGCAGCCCCCGGGGACTAGCGGGGAACACAGATACGCAGTATTTT. It yields the protein CASSPRGLAGNTDTQYF. This chain connects TRBV3-1 to TRBJ2-3; 13 bases line up with TRBD2. This CDR3 region has 17 residues. Germline V gene data show CDR1 as LGHDT and CDR2 as YNNKEL (reference sequence). The V segment lost 4 bases and the J segment 2 bases; nucleotides outside the gene matches: 6.

This clonotype was picked up many times. This sequence joins TRBV28 and TRBJ2-7; possibly TRBD1 or TRBD2 for D (5 bases each). Germline V CDR1 and CDR2: MDHEN, SYDVKM. The V end lost 4 bases, the J end lost 4 bases, and 17 bases lay between the germline ends. The CDR3 loop spans 15 amino acids. CDR3 sequence: CASSSGTHAGYEQYF. The DNA for the CDR3 is TGTGCCAGCAGTTCCGGGACCCACGCAGGGTACGAGCAGTACTTC.

This clonotype was counted at least ten times. The chain employs TRBV5-1 and TRBJ2-3; 12 bases are shared with TRBD2. This CDR3 has 14 residues. J lost 5 bases, V lost 10 bases, and 8 bases had no gene match. Looked up from germline, CDR1 is SGHRS and CDR2 is YFSETQ. CDR3 loop: CASMTSGGIDTQYF. The DNA of the CDR3 is TGCGCCTCCATGACTAGCGGGGGTATAGATACGCAGTATTTT.

This clonotype showed up many times. The V and J genes are TRBV20-1 and TRBJ2-3, with 10 bases matching TRBD2. CDR3 length: 17 residues. V lost 3 bases to trimming and J lost 3 bases; unmatched junction nucleotides: 12. Looked up from germline, CDR1 is DFQATT and CDR2 is SNEGSKA (reference sequence). CDR3 residues: CSASSGTSEYPTDTQYF. The CDR3, as DNA: TGCAGTGCTAGTTCCGGGACTAGCGAGTATCCGACAGATACGCAGTATTTT.

V gene TRBV29-1 combines with J gene TRBJ1-2; D might be TRBD1 (6 bases). The V gene lost 5 bases and the J gene lost 13 bases, with 17 bases spanning the gap. CDR1 and CDR2 (germline): SQVTM, ANQGSEA. This CDR3 is built from 11 residues. The CDR3 here is CSVSREGTFTF. DNA for the CDR3: TGCAGCGTTTCCAGGGAAGGGACATTCACCTTC.

Ten or more counts support this clonotype. The chain links TRBV29-1 to TRBJ2-7; D is possibly TRBD2 (7 bases). This CDR3 is 12 amino acids long. V was cut by 6 bases and J by 5 bases, with 14 bases left in between. Germline lookup yields CDR1 SQVTM and CDR2 ANQGSEA. CDR3 sequence (DNA): TGCAGCGTGACCAGCGGGACACACGAGCAGTACTTC. It translates to CSVTSGTHEQYF.

This clonotype was recorded at least ten times. The chain joins TRBV20-1 to TRBJ2-5, with TRBD1 as a possible D gene (6 bases). V was trimmed by 5 bases and J by 4 bases, leaving 17 bases between them. Germline values: CDR1 DFQATT, CDR2 SNEGSKA (reference sequence). The CDR3 has 14 residues. In DNA form, the CDR3 reads TGCAGTGCTCAGCCTCGGGTAGGGGGAGAGACCCAGTACTTC. This encodes CSAQPRVGGETQYF.

This rearrangement joins TRBV5-1 to TRBJ1-5; a weak D match, TRBD1 (6 bases). With 4 bases removed from V and 6 bases from J, the gap between germline ends came to 14 bases. The CDR3 contains 14 residues. CDR1 is SGHRS and CDR2 is YFSETQ in the germline V gene. Written as DNA, the CDR3 is TGCGCCAGCAGCCCTGGGGACACGAGTCAGCCCCAGCATTTT. Its protein is CASSPGDTSQPQHF.

With regard to this clonotype: Just one base apart from a much larger clone, this may be a read error. The genes are TRBV9 and TRBJ1-2; no clear D. Germline loops: CDR1 SGDLS, CDR2 YYNGEE. The CDR3 is made up of 14 amino acids. The DNA for the CDR3 is TGTGCCAGCAGCGTAGGACCCGACAAGGATGGCCACACCTTC. Its translation is CASSVGPDKDGHTF.

The chain is built from TRBV28 and TRBJ2-1; a weak D match, TRBD1 (6 bases). Trimming pared 7 bases from V and 3 bases from J, leaving 16 bases between. Germline loops: CDR1 MDHEN, CDR2 SYDVKM. The CDR3 loop spans 15 amino acids. The CDR3 region has the DNA TGTGCCAGCATGGACAGCTTAGGATTCTACAATGAGCAGTTCTTC. Protein sequence: CASMDSLGFYNEQFF. Combining the CDR3 with reference TRBV28 and TRBJ2-1 gives the whole variable domain DVKVTQSSRYLVKRTGEKVFLECVQDMDHENMFWYRQDPGLGLRLIYFSYDVKMKEKGDIPEGYSVSREKKERFSLILESASTNQTSMYLCASMDSLGFYNEQFFGPGTRLTVL.

This clonotype appeared many times. The chain carries TRBV6-1 and TRBJ2-7; 8 bases match TRBD2. Germline assignment: CDR1 MNHNS and CDR2 SASEGT. The CDR3 is 15 amino acids. V lost 6 bases and J lost 4; bases outside the gene matches: 11. In nucleotides, the CDR3 is TGTGCCAGCAGAGCCGTCCTCGCGGGGGGTTACGAGCAGTACTTC. Its protein product is CASRAVLAGGYEQYF.

A word on this clonotype: At one of its ends the junction is not consistent with the germline gene, which may arise from a read error. This rearrangement joins TRBV6-5 to TRBJ2-1, with 15 bases that match TRBD2. The CDR3 length is 16 residues. Germline V CDR1 and CDR2: MNHEY, SVGAGI. The CDR3: CASSWTSGGAYSEQFF. In DNA form, the CDR3 reads TGTGCCAGCAGTTGGACTAGCGGGGGGGCCTACAGTGAGCAGTTCTTC.

The gene calls are TRBV28 and TRBJ1-5; possible D gene TRBD1, 6 bases. CDR3 size: 12 residues. CDR1 and CDR2 (germline): MDHEN, SYDVKM. Trimming cost V 6 bases and J 5 bases, with 8 bases left between them. The CDR3 is CASREGDQPQHF. CDR3 nucleotide sequence: TGTGCCAGCAGGGAGGGGGATCAGCCCCAGCATTTT.

There are a few counts of this clonotype. The chain links TRBV18 to TRBJ1-1; maybe TRBD1 (6 bases). Germline CDR1 and CDR2: KGHSH and LQKENI. The V and J ends lost 3 bases and 0 bases respectively, with 11 bases between them. This CDR3 is 15 amino acids long. CDR3 sequence reads: CASSPLGHLNTEAFF. The CDR3 DNA sequence: TGTGCCAGCTCACCGCTGGGACACTTGAACACTGAAGCTTTCTTT.

This clonotype was detected many times. This rearrangement joins TRBV10-3 to TRBJ2-1, with TRBD1 identical over 7 bases. CDR3 length equals 12 residues. From germline, CDR1 is ENHRY and CDR2 SYGVKD. V lost 6 bases, J lost 10 bases, and 6 bases stayed unmatched. Written as DNA, the CDR3 is TGTGCCATCAGCGCAGGGGGAGAAGAGCAGTTCTTC. Translation: CAISAGGEEQFF.

This clonotype was counted ten times or more. The V gene is TRBV9, the J gene TRBJ2-6, with a tentative D call TRBD1 (5 bases). Germline-derived CDR1 and CDR2 are SGDLS and YYNGEE. The CDR3 totals 16 residues. The V gene lost 4 bases and the J gene lost 0 bases, with 11 bases spanning the gap. The DNA for the CDR3 is TGTGCCAGCAGCCTCGGACACCTCTCTGGGGCCAACGTCCTGACTTTC. Translation: CASSLGHLSGANVLTF.